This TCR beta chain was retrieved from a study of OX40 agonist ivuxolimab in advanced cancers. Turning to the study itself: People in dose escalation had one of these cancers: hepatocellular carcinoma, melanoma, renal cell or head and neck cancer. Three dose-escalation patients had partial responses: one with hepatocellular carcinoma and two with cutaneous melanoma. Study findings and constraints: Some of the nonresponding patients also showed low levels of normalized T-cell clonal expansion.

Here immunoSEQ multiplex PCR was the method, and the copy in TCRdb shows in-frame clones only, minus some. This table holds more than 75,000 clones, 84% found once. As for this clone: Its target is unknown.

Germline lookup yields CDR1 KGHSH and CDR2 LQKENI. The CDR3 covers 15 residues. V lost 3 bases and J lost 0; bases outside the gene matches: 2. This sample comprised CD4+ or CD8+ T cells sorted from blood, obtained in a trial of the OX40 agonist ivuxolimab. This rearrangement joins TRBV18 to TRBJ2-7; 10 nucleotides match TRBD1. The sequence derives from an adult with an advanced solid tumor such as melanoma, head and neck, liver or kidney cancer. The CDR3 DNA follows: TGTGCCAGCTCACCGACAGGGGGCGACTCCTACGAGCAGTACTTC. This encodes CASSPTGGDSYEQYF.